This entry lists 10 T cell receptor beta chains sequenced from one sample in a study of blood T cell repertoires in COVID-19. Clones were read by immunoSEQ multiplex PCR, and TCRdb kept only the in-frame ones, dropping some. The data hold about 310,000 clones, with about nine tenths observed a single time. Sequences were obtained from peripheral blood. These receptors came from a man aged 45-65 years with active or convalescent COVID-19.

This clone was observed once. This chain uses TRBV24-1 with TRBJ2-2; 9 bases agree with TRBD1. CDR3 length equals 16 residues. The ends lost 4 bases at V and 1 base at J; junction bases unmatched: 3. Per germline, CDR1 KGHDR and CDR2 SFDVKD. The CDR3 is CATSDLGQGNTGELFF. CDR3 DNA: TGTGCCACCAGTGACTTGGGACAGGGGAACACCGGGGAGCTGTTTTTT.

CDR3 bases: TGCGCCAGCAGCTTAGCGAAAGAGACCCAGTACTTC. The encoded protein is CASSLAKETQYF. The chain uses TRBV5-1 and TRBJ2-5; D unresolved. Per the germline V gene, CDR1 is SGHRS and CDR2 is YFSETQ. This CDR3 spans 12 amino acids. Trimming removed 2 bases at V and 3 bases at J, with 5 bases between.

The J gene is TRBJ1-1, the V gene TRBV19; TRBD1 might be the D (6 bases). CDR1 LNHDA and CDR2 SQIVND come from the germline V gene (reference sequence). This CDR3 comprises 15 residues. Trimming stripped 7 bases from V and 4 bases from J, with 19 bases between. The CDR3 region is CASTRDTLAATEAFF. CDR3 nucleotides: TGTGCCAGTACTCGGGACACCTTGGCGGCCACTGAAGCTTTCTTT.

This clone was observed a handful of times. CDR3 coding DNA: TGTGCCAGCAGCTTGGATGGCCCGGGGACAGGGTGGAAAGGAAACACCATATATTTT. Translating gives CASSLDGPGTGWKGNTIYF. The genes are TRBV5-6 and TRBJ1-3; 9 positions match TRBD1. V lost 0 bases, J lost 4 bases, and 14 bases stayed unmatched. CDR1 is SGHDT and CDR2 is YYEEEE in the germline V gene. The CDR3 spans 19 residues.

V gene TRBV7-2 combines with J gene TRBJ2-1, with a possible D match to TRBD2 (7 bases). From germline, CDR1 is SGHTA and CDR2 FQGNSA. The CDR3 covers 15 residues. Deletions cut 5 bases from V and 3 bases from J, with 14 bases between. The CDR3 sequence: CASSRGRADYNEQFF. The CDR3 DNA reads TGTGCCAGCAGCAGGGGGAGGGCCGACTACAATGAGCAGTTCTTC. Combining the CDR3 with reference TRBV7-2 and TRBJ2-1 gives the whole variable domain GAGVSQSPSNKVTEKGKDVELRCDPISGHTALYWYRQSLGQGLEFLIYFQGNSAPDKSGLPSDRFSAERTGGSVSTLTIQRTQQEDSAVYLCASSRGRADYNEQFFGPGTRLTVL.

V is TRBV19 and J is TRBJ1-1; maybe TRBD1 (6 bases). V was pared by 3 bases and J by 0 bases, with 11 bases between. Germline CDR1 LNHDA, CDR2 SQIVND (reference sequence). CDR3 length equals 15 residues. In DNA, the CDR3 is TGTGCCAGTAGTATGGAGGGGGGGGTGAACACTGAAGCTTTCTTT. Protein: CASSMEGGVNTEAFF.

The rearrangement links TRBV5-6 to TRBJ2-6; tentative D call: TRBD1 (6 bases). The CDR3 contains 18 residues. V lost 4 bases and J 1 base, leaving 18 bases between the germline ends. The V gene's germline CDR1 is SGHDT and CDR2 YYEEEE. The chain's CDR3 is CASSINRVPQSGANVLTF. In nucleotides, the CDR3 is TGTGCCAGCAGCATTAACAGGGTTCCCCAATCTGGGGCCAACGTCCTGACTTTC.

This chain uses TRBV4-3 with TRBJ1-2, with 8 bases identical to TRBD1. V shed 5 bases and J 4 bases; nucleotides not matched to a gene: 12. Germline V CDR1 and CDR2: LGHNA, YSLEER. This CDR3 comprises 16 residues. The CDR3 protein is CASSTEPGGLPYGYTF. The CDR3 coding sequence is TGCGCCAGCAGCACAGAACCAGGGGGCTTACCCTATGGCTACACCTTC.

This clone has a handful of counts. This chain uses TRBV5-1 with TRBJ1-1; TRBD1 aligns across 8 bases. The CDR3 totals 17 residues. V dropped 2 bases and J dropped 0; count of bases not matched to a gene: 9. In germline, CDR1 is SGHRS, CDR2 YFSETQ. Here the CDR3 DNA reads TGCGCCAGCAGCTTCTCAAGGACAGGGAGAATGAACACTGAAGCTTTCTTT. The encoded protein is CASSFSRTGRMNTEAFF.

This chain joins TRBV2 and TRBJ2-3, with 10 bases that match TRBD2. The ends lost 5 bases at V and 2 bases at J; junction bases unmatched: 7. Germline CDR1 and CDR2: SNHLY and FYNNEI. The CDR3 consists of 16 residues. The CDR3: CASSRSSGGITDTQYF. The CDR3 DNA follows: TGTGCCAGCAGTCGATCTAGCGGGGGTATCACAGATACGCAGTATTTT.